Detailed here is one T cell receptor beta chain. The sample comes from a study of blood T cell repertoires in COVID-19. V gave up 1 base and J gave up 5 bases, with 11 bases separating them. The CDR3 runs to 15 residues. Germline lookup yields CDR1 MNHNS and CDR2 SASEGT. As originally analysed: From reference gene primer amplification, estimates of nucleated cell counts were derived. Profiling relied on immunoSEQ multiplex PCR, and the TCRdb table lists in-frame clones only, not all of them. Clonal size and the V and J genes are those of that table, whereas D and trimming came from the DNA. The table includes some 83,000 clones, around 84% detected once.

The TCR sequence derives from a man aged 45 to 65 with acute or convalescent COVID-19. The sequenced sample was peripheral blood. The chain has TRBV6-1 and TRBJ2-2; D possibly corresponds to TRBD2 (5 bases). CDR3 nucleotides: TGTGCCAGCAGTGAAGGGCGAACGGGAACCGGGGAGCTGTTTTTT. Protein: CASSEGRTGTGELFF.